This TCR beta chain was captured by sequencing in a study of blood T cell repertoires in COVID-19. Across the study: There were acute and convalescent COVID-19 samples, and they came from the United States, Italy and Spain. T cells, B-cell-depleted T cells, or PBMCs supplied cDNA or gDNA.

This CDR3 region has 16 residues. The germline gives CDR1 SGHNT, CDR2 YYREEE (reference sequence). V was pared by 4 bases and J by 0 bases, with 9 bases of the junction left unmatched. In the study's own analysis: Reference gene primer amplification gave estimated nucleated cell counts. Generated by immunoSEQ multiplex PCR, the TCRdb table keeps only in-frame clones and is missing some. V, J and clone size were drawn from that table, and D and trimming were deduced from the DNA. Of roughly 410,000 clones listed, 70% to 90% are singletons. Material: peripheral blood. The sequence was collected from a man aged 40-55 years with acute or convalescent COVID-19. The V and J genes are TRBV5-4 and TRBJ2-7; 8 bases match TRBD2. CDR3 sequence (DNA): TGTGCCAGCAGCCGGGCGGGGGGACTTAGCTCCTACGAGCAGTACTTC. Translated: CASSRAGGLSSYEQYF.